This TCR beta chain was recovered during a study of breast tumors, draining lymph nodes, adjacent tissues. After removal of 4 bases from V and 5 bases from J, the junction contained 7 bases not matched to a gene. Germline CDR1 is SGHRS and CDR2 is YFSETQ. The CDR3 is 15 amino acids. TCRdb independently ran MiXCR on the multiplex PCR reads; one entry per CDR3 protein. The sample lists under 75,000 distinct CDR3 sequences; 45% to 60% were seen once. Findings and limits, study-wide: Tumor TCR diversity was below lymph nodes but above nontumor tissue. Tumor and nontumor repertoires were significantly more similar in luminal-like than in basal-like breast cancer. Data fit most tumor T cells coming from lymph node, expanding in tumor. That most tumor T cells come from lymph nodes remained unproven.

This clonotype was counted many times. As yet, its antigen is unknown. This clonotype originated in a female donor with breast cancer. Some clones in this sample may be carry-over from other donors' samples. The chain recombines TRBV5-1 with TRBJ2-5, with TRBD1 identical over 11 bases. The sequencing input was breast tumor tissue. The CDR3 region is CASSPWTGGDETQYF. The CDR3 bases are TGCGCCAGCAGCCCTTGGACAGGGGGCGACGAGACCCAGTACTTC.